This is a list of T cell receptor beta chains from one sample in a study of cytomegalovirus exposure and HLA in healthy donors. Using immunoSEQ multiplex PCR, the repertoire was profiled, and TCRdb retains in-frame clones only, with some absent. The table lists around 97,000 clones, around 81% of them singletons, with 4.5% to 5.5% in the top ten. The sequenced material came from PBMCs. Source of these receptors: a man between 35 and 55 years old in good health and CMV-seropositive. Each CDR3 is given with its conserved first and last residue. The D gene is left open where the match is weak. Size tells how often a clone was seen (once, few, many) or the class of an expanded clone, and some rows leave it out.

TRBJ2-7,TRBV29-1,TRBD2,.,TGCAGCGTTGCGGGACTAGCGGGGGGGCCGAGGTACGGCGAGCAGTACTTC,CSVAGLAGGPRYGEQYF
TRBJ2-1,TRBV5-1,TRBD2,.,TGCGCCAGCAGCTTGGGGTCTACTAGCGGGCTTTACAATGAGCAGTTCTTC,CASSLGSTSGLYNEQFF
TRBJ2-6,TRBV6-6,.,.,TGTGCCAGCAGTTGCGGGTCTAGTGGGGCCAACGTCCTGACTTTC,CASSCGSSGANVLTF
TRBJ1-4,TRBV19,TRBD1,.,TGTGCCAGTAGTCGGGACAGGGCAAGCCGTCCTAATGAAAAACTGCTTTTT,CASSRDRASRPNEKLLF
TRBJ2-4,TRBV11-2,TRBD1,.,TGTGCCAGCAGCTTAGGAGGACAGGGGGCGAGGTCTGTTCAGTACTTC,CASSLGGQGARSVQYF
TRBJ2-7,TRBV6-1,TRBD2,few,TGTGCCAGCAGTGAAGCGGGGCAGCGGGGGGCCTACGAGCAGTACTTC,CASSEAGQRGAYEQYF
TRBJ1-5,TRBV5-6,.,.,TGTGCCAGCAGCTTAGGGGAGGGGCAGCCCCAGCATTTT,CASSLGEGQPQHF
TRBJ2-3,TRBV9,TRBD2,.,TGTGCCAGCAGCGTAGCTCCTAGCGGGGGGACAGATACGCAGTATTTT,CASSVAPSGGTDTQYF
TRBJ1-2,TRBV9,.,.,TGTGCCAGCAGCGTAGACCAGATCTATGGCTACACCTTC,CASSVDQIYGYTF
TRBJ2-7,TRBV16,.,.,TGTGCCAGCAGCCATCGCGACAGGACCTACGAGCAGTACTTC,CASSHRDRTYEQYF
TRBJ1-5,TRBV4-1,.,once,TGCGCCAGCAGCCAAAGTGAAACCCGGGGACAGCCCCAGCATTTT,CASSQSETRGQPQHF
TRBJ1-5,TRBV19,TRBD1,.,TGTGCCAGTAGTATAGGGGCAGGGGGCACCCAGCCCCAGCATTTT,CASSIGAGGTQPQHF
TRBJ1-5,TRBV7-2,.,.,TGTGCCAGCAGCTTACGGGATCAGCCCCAGCATTTT,CASSLRDQPQHF
TRBJ1-1,TRBV6-1,TRBD1,.,TGTGCCAGCACTGAGGGACAGCCGAACACTGAAGCTTTCTTT,CASTEGQPNTEAFF
TRBJ1-1,TRBV19,.,.,TGTGCCAGTAGTATAGTAGGGGGGGCAAACACTGAAGCTTTCTTT,CASSIVGGANTEAFF
TRBJ1-2,TRBV10-3,.,.,TGTGCCATCAGTGCAGCCATCGGGTATGGCTACACCTTC,CAISAAIGYGYTF
TRBJ2-2,TRBV5-4,.,.,TGTGCCAGCAGCTCCGGGACAACGAACACCGGGGAGCTGTTTTTT,CASSSGTTNTGELFF
TRBJ2-3,TRBV7-9,.,.,TGTGCCAGCAGCTCCTCAGGCACAGATACGCAGTATTTT,CASSSSGTDTQYF
TRBJ2-5,TRBV29-1,.,few,TGCAGCGTGGAGGGTCTTAAAGAGACCCAGTACTTC,CSVEGLKETQYF
TRBJ2-1,TRBV2,.,.,TGTGCCAGCAGTGGGAAGGAGGGCTCCTACAATGAGCAGTTCTTC,CASSGKEGSYNEQFF